The sequence of this T cell receptor (beta chain) was determined in a study of blood T cell repertoires in COVID-19. Whole-study context: Spain, Italy and the United States supplied samples that represented acute and convalescent COVID-19.

This CDR3 spans 15 amino acids. With V trimmed by 5 bases and J by 4 bases, 4 bases remained unmatched. Germline V gene data show CDR1 as SGHTA and CDR2 as FQGTGA. As originally analysed: Using reference gene primer amplification, nucleated cell counts were estimated. Generated by immunoSEQ multiplex PCR, the TCRdb table keeps only in-frame clones and is missing some. The D gene and trimming were derived from the DNA, and the V and J assignments and clone size from that table. The repertoire holds around 330,000 clones, with around 90% as singletons. Notes on this clone: The same CDR3 also results from other DNA sequences found in this sample.

Cohort assignment relied on participant-reported clinical history. Among Cohort 3 donors, those recovered had two negative PCRs, clearance, or symptom resolution. The sequenced material came from PBMCs or T cells enriched from blood (not recorded which). This chain uses TRBV7-3 with TRBJ2-1, with TRBD2 matching over 11 bases. The clonotype was recovered from a man aged 55 to 69 who had recovered from COVID-19. CDR3: CASSPLAGGYNEQFF. The DNA for the CDR3 is TGTGCCAGCAGCCCTCTAGCGGGAGGATACAATGAGCAGTTCTTC.